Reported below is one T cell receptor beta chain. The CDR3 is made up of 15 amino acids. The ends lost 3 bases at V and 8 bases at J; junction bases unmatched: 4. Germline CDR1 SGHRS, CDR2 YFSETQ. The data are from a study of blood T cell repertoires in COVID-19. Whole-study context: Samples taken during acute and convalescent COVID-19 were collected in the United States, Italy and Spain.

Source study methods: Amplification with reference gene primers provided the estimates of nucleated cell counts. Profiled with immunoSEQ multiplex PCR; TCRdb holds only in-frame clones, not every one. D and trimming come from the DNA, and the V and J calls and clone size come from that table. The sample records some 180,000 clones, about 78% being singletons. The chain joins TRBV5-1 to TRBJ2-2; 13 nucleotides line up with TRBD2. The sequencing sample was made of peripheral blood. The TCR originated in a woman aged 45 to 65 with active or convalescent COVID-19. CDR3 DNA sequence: TGCGCCAGCAGCTCGGGACTAGCGGGGCTTGGGGAGCTGTTTTTT. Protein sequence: CASSSGLAGLGELFF.